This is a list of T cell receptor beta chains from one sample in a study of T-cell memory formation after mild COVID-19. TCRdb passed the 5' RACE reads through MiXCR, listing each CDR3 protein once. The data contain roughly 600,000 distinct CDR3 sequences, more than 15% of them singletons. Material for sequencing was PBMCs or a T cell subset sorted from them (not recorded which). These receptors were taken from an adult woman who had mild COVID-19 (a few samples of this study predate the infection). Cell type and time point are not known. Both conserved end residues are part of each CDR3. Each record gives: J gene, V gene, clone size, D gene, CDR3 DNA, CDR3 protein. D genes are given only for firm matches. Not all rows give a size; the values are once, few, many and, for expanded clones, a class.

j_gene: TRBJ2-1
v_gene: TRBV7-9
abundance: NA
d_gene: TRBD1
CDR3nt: TGTGCCAGCAGCTCCGGGACAGCTAACAATGAGCAGTTCTTC
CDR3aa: CASSSGTANNEQFF

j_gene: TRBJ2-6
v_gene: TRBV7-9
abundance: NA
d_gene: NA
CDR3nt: TGTGCCAGCGGAACCGTCTCTGGGGCCAACGTCCTGACTTTC
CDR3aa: CASGTVSGANVLTF

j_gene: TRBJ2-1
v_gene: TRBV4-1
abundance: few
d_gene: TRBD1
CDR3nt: TGCGCCAGCAACCCCTCACCGGGACAGGGGGTCAATGAGCAGTTCTTC
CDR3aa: CASNPSPGQGVNEQFF

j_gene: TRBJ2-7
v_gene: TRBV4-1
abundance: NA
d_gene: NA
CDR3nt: TGCGCCAGCAGCCAAGGGGGGGGCCCCAGCTCCTACGAGCAGTACTTC
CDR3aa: CASSQGGGPSSYEQYF

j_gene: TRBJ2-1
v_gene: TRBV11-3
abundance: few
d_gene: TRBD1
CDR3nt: TGTGCCAGCAGCGGCCGACAGGGGTCTTTGAATGAGCAGTTCTTC
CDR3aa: CASSGRQGSLNEQFF

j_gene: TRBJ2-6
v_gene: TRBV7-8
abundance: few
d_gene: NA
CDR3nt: TGTGCCAGCAGCCTAGTGTACCAGCAGGGACCCTCTGGGGCCAACGTCCTGACTTTC
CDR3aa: CASSLVYQQGPSGANVLTF

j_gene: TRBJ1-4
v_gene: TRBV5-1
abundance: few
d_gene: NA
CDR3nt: TGCGCCAGCAGCAAGGAGGGACTCCATGGAAGGAATGAAAAACTGTTTTTT
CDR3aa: CASSKEGLHGRNEKLFF

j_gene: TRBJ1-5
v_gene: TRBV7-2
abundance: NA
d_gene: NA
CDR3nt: TGTGCCAGCAGCAGCCAAGGGGGAGGCAATCAGCCCCAGCATTTT
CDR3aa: CASSSQGGGNQPQHF

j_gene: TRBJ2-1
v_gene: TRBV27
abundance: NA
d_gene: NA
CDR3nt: TGTGCCAGCAGTTTATTGCACCCGGACGCCAATGAGCAGTTCTTC
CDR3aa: CASSLLHPDANEQFF

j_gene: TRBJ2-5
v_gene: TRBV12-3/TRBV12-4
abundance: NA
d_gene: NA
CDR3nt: TGTGCCAGCAGTTTCGAGGGGCACAGGGCACGGGGGGAGACCCAGTACTTC
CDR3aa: CASSFEGHRARGETQYF

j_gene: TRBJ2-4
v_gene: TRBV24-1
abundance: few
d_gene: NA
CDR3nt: TGTGCCACCAGTGAATGGGGGGAGGAAAACATTCAGTACTTC
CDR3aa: CATSEWGEENIQYF

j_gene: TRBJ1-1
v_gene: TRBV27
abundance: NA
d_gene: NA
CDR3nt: TGTGCCAGCAGTCCCGGACAGCACACTGAAGCTTTCTTT
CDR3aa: CASSPGQHTEAFF

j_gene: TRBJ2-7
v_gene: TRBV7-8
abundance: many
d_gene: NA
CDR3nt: TGTGCCAGCAGCTTAGAGGGCGGAACCTACGAGCAGTACTTC
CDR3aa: CASSLEGGTYEQYF

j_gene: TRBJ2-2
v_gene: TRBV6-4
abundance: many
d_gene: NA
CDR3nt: TGTGCCAGCAGCCCAACGCCGGGCACCGGGGAGCTGTTTTTT
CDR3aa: CASSPTPGTGELFF

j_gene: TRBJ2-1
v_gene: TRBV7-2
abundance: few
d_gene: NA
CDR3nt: TGTGCCAGCAGCACGACTATATACAATGAGCAGTTCTTC
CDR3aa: CASSTTIYNEQFF

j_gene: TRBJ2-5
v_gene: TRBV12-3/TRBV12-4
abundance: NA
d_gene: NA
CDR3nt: TGTGCCAGCAGTTTAAATTGGGGGACAGAGACCCAGTACTTC
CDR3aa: CASSLNWGTETQYF

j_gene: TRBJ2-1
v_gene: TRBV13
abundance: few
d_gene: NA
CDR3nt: TGTGCCAGCAGCTTGAGGTCTAGCGTTTGGGTTGAGCAGTTCTTC
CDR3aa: CASSLRSSVWVEQFF

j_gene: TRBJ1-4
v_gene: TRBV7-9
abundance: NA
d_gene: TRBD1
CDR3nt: TGTGCCAGCAGCTTAGCGCCGCAGGGGGCAAAGGAAAAACTGTTTTTT
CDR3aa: CASSLAPQGAKEKLFF

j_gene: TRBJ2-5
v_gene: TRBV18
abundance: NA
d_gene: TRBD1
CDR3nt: TGTGCCAGCTCACCCTACAGGGGGCAGATGGAGACCCAGTACTTC
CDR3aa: CASSPYRGQMETQYF

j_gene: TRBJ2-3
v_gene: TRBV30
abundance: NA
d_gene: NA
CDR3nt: TGTGCCTGGGTGGAAAAGGGTAAAGGGGATACGCAGTATTTT
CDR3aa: CAWVEKGKGDTQYF

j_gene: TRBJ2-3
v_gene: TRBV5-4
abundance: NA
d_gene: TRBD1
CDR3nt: TGTGCCAGCAGTCCGGGACAGGTCCTACTTCTTAGCACAGATACGCAGTATTTT
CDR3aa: CASSPGQVLLLSTDTQYF

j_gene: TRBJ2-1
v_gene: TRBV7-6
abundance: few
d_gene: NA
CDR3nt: TGTGCCAGCAGCCTATCCCTAGGTCCAGGATTGACTGAGCAGTTCTTC
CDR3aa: CASSLSLGPGLTEQFF

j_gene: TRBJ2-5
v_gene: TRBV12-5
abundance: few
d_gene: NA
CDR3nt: TGTGCTAGTGGGACGGGAACATATGGGACCCAGTACTTC
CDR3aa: CASGTGTYGTQYF

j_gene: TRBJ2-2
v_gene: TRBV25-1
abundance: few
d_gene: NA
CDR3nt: TGTGCCAGCCAACCGTGGGGTAACACCGGGGAGCTGTTTTTT
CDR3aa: CASQPWGNTGELFF

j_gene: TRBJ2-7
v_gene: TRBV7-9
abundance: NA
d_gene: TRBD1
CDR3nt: TGTGCCAGCAGCTCCAGCGACAGGGGAGGCTCCTACGAGCAGTACTTC
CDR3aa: CASSSSDRGGSYEQYF

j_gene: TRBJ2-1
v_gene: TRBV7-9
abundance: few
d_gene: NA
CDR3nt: TGTGCCAGCAGCACAACAGGCCCCTACTACAGCTCCTACAATGAGCAGTTCTTC
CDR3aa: CASSTTGPYYSSYNEQFF

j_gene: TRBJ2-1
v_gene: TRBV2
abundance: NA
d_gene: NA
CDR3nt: TGTGCCAGCAGCCCGAGGGGGAGGACGAATGAGCAGTTCTTC
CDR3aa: CASSPRGRTNEQFF

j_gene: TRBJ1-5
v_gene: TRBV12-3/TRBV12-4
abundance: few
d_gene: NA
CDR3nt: TGTGCCAGCAGTTTCCAGGGCGCGAGCAATCAGCCCCAGCATTTT
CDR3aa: CASSFQGASNQPQHF

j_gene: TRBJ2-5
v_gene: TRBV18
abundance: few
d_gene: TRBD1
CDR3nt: TGTGCCAGCTCACCCGGACAGGGTAAACAAGAGACCCAGTACTTC
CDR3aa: CASSPGQGKQETQYF

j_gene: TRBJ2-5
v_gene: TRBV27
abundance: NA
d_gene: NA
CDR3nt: TGTGCCAGCAGTTCCGAAATCATTCCGGGACAACCTGAAGAGACCCAGTACTTC
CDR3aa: CASSSEIIPGQPEETQYF

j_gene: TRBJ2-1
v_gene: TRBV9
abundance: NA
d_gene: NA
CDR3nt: TGTGCCAGCAGCGTAGGGGGATCCCATGAGCAGTTCTTC
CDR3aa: CASSVGGSHEQFF

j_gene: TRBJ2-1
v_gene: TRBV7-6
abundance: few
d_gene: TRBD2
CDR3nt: TGTGCCAGCAGCTTAGCGACTAGCGGGTACTACAATGAGCAGTTCTTC
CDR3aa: CASSLATSGYYNEQFF

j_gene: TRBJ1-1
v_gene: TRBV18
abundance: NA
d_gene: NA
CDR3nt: TGTGCCAGCTCACCAAATTTTTACAGGGCCACTGAAGCTTTCTTT
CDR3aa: CASSPNFYRATEAFF

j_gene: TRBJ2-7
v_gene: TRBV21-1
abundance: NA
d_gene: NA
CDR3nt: TGCTTTGGGGGCGACGAGCAGTACTTC
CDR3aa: CFGGDEQYF

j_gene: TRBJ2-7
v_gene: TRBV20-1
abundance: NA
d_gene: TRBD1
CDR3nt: TGCAGTGCTCCAGGGACAGGTCCGACCCACGAGCAGTACTTC
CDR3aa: CSAPGTGPTHEQYF

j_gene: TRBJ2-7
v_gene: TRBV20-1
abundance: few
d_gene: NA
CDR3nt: TGCAGTGCTAGAGTTGGCTCCTACGAGCAGTACTTC
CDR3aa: CSARVGSYEQYF

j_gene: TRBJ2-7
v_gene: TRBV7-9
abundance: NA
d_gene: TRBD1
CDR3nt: TGTGCCAGCAGCTTCGGACAGGGTTACCCCTACGAGCAGTACTTC
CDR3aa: CASSFGQGYPYEQYF

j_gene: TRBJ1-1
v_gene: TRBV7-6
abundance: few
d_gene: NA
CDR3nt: TGTGCCAGCAGCTTAGGGGCCGGGAACGAGGCTTTCTTT
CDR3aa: CASSLGAGNEAFF

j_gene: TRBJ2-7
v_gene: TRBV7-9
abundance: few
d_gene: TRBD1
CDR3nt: TGTGCCAGCAGCTTAGGTCGTGGGGACAGGTCGTCCTACGAGCAGTACTTC
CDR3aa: CASSLGRGDRSSYEQYF

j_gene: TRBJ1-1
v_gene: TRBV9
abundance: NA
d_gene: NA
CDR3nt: TGTGCCAGCAGCGCAGTGGGGAACACTGAAGCTTTCTTT
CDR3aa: CASSAVGNTEAFF

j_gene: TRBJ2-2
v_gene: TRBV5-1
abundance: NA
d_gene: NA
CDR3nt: TGCGCCAGCAGCCAAGAAGACACCGGGGAGCTGTTTTTT
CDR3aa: CASSQEDTGELFF

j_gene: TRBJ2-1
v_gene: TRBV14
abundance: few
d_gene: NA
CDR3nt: TGTGCCAGCAGCCAAGGGAGACCCAATGAGCAGTTCTTC
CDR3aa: CASSQGRPNEQFF